The 26 T cell receptor beta chains in this list originate from one sample, sequenced in a study of cytomegalovirus exposure and HLA in healthy donors. The PCR contained 60 Vbeta and 13 Jbeta primers. Generated by immunoSEQ multiplex PCR, the TCRdb table keeps only in-frame clones and is missing some. Of around 150,000 clones detected, 55% to 70% appear once; the ten largest clones hold about 3%. Source material: PBMCs. The receptors were gathered from a woman aged 30 to 39 in good health and CMV-seropositive.

This sequence joins TRBV7-2 and TRBJ2-7, with a weak D call TRBD1 (6 bases). Germline V gene lookup returns CDR1 SGHTA and CDR2 FQGNSA. Trimming left V 7 bases short and J 3 bases short, with 16 bases between. CDR3 length equals 14 residues. CDR3 nucleotide sequence: TGTGCCAGCACTCTACAGGGCCCTGTCTACGAGCAGTACTTC. It yields the protein CASTLQGPVYEQYF.

Of note for this clone: At one boundary the junction diverges from the germline segment, which might be a read error. This sample also contains other DNA sequences that code for the same CDR3. The chain employs TRBV2 and TRBJ2-7, with 11 bases that match TRBD1. The CDR3 extends over 12 amino acids. Germline V gene data show CDR1 as SNHLY and CDR2 as FYNNEI. CDR3 DNA: TGCGCCACCAGGGACAGGGGGTACGAGCAGTACTTC. As protein: CATRDRGYEQYF. Together with reference TRBV2 and TRBJ2-7, the CDR3 gives the full variable domain: EPEVTQTPSHQVTQMGQEVILRCVPISNHLYFYWYRQILGQKVEFLVSFYNNEISEKSEIFDDQFSVERPDGSNFTLKIRSTKLEDSAMYFCATRDRGYEQYFGPGTRLTVT.

The rearrangement uses TRBV19 and TRBJ1-5, with 9 bases lining up with TRBD1. The CDR3 extends over 14 amino acids. Trimming cost V 7 bases and J 7 bases; bases outside gene matches: 8. Per the germline V gene, CDR1 is LNHDA and CDR2 is SQIVND (reference sequence). The CDR3 protein is CASTTGGAGQPQHF. CDR3 sequence (DNA): TGTGCCAGTACCACAGGGGGCGCCGGACAGCCCCAGCATTTT. Complete variable domain (other parts from reference TRBV19 and TRBJ1-5): DGGITQSPKYLFRKEGQNVTLSCEQNLNHDAMYWYRQDPGQGLRLIYYSQIVNDFQKGDIAEGYSVSREKKESFPLTVTSAQKNPTAFYLCASTTGGAGQPQHFGDGTRLSIL.

This CDR3 is CASSPTDRVNGYTF. CDR3 in DNA: TGTGCCAGCAGTCCCACCGACAGGGTCAATGGCTACACCTTC. The chain recombines TRBV2 with TRBJ1-2; 7 nucleotides line up with TRBD1. The CDR3 sequence is 14 residues long. Trimming at V came to 5 bases and at J to 6 bases, leaving 9 bases not matched to a gene. Germline V gene data show CDR1 as SNHLY and CDR2 as FYNNEI.

The chain recombines TRBV27 with TRBJ1-1; no definite D call. V shed 3 bases and J shed 4 bases, with 12 bases lying between them. Germline CDR1 MNHEY, CDR2 SMNVEV (reference sequence). CDR3 length: 14 amino acids. The CDR3 sequence: CASSFAVASTEAFF. CDR3 bases: TGTGCCAGCAGTTTTGCCGTAGCTAGCACTGAAGCTTTCTTT.

The chain couples TRBV2 to TRBJ1-5, with 9 bases identical to TRBD1. The CDR3 extends over 16 amino acids. The trim removed 8 bases at V and 7 bases at J, leaving 15 bases unmatched. Germline CDR1 reads SNHLY; CDR2 reads FYNNEI. This CDR3 reads CASGVTQDRGLQPQHF. In DNA form, the CDR3 reads TGTGCCAGCGGCGTGACCCAGGACAGGGGACTCCAGCCCCAGCATTTT. Drawing the rest from reference TRBV2 and TRBJ1-5, the complete variable domain is EPEVTQTPSHQVTQMGQEVILRCVPISNHLYFYWYRQILGQKVEFLVSFYNNEISEKSEIFDDQFSVERPDGSNFTLKIRSTKLEDSAMYFCASGVTQDRGLQPQHFGDGTRLSIL.

The chain has TRBV6-5 and TRBJ1-2, with TRBD1 matching 7 bases. With V trimmed by 0 bases and J by 2 bases, 3 bases remained unmatched. Germline CDR1 is MNHEY and CDR2 is SVGAGI. The CDR3 has 15 residues. The CDR3 loop is CASSYSQGRNYGYTF. In DNA form, the CDR3 reads TGTGCCAGCAGTTACTCACAGGGGCGGAACTATGGCTACACCTTC.

V gene TRBV5-1 combines with J gene TRBJ1-1, with D perhaps TRBD1 (5 bases). V lost 4 bases and J 1 base, leaving 8 bases between the germline ends. CDR3 length equals 13 residues. CDR1 is SGHRS and CDR2 is YFSETQ in the germline V gene. The CDR3 DNA reads as TGCGCCAGCAGCCCTACAGGGAACACTGAAGCTTTCTTT. Protein: CASSPTGNTEAFF.

The gene calls are TRBV5-1 and TRBJ1-5, with a tentative D call TRBD1 (5 bases). The CDR3 contains 13 residues. V was shortened by 5 bases and J by 6 bases, with 12 bases between the two germline ends. Looked up from germline, CDR1 is SGHRS and CDR2 is YFSETQ. CDR3 region: CASSRGTGQPQHF. The CDR3 DNA follows: TGCGCCAGCAGTCGGGGGACGGGTCAGCCCCAGCATTTT.

The rearrangement joins TRBV6-1 to TRBJ2-5; 7 nucleotides line up with TRBD1. The CDR3 contains 15 residues. Per germline, CDR1 MNHNS and CDR2 SASEGT. J was trimmed by 4 bases and V by 4 bases; bases with no gene match: 9. CDR3 sequence reads: CASSGGYRGSETQYF. The DNA of the CDR3 is TGTGCCAGCAGTGGAGGTTACAGGGGATCAGAGACCCAGTACTTC.

The genes are TRBV5-6 and TRBJ2-3, with D unclear. The CDR3 runs to 13 residues. Trimming took off 2 bases at V and 5 bases at J, with 9 bases between the two ends. CDR1 is SGHDT and CDR2 is YYEEEE in the germline V gene. This CDR3 is CASSLRSGDTQYF. The CDR3 nucleotides are TGTGCCAGCAGCTTACGTTCGGGAGATACGCAGTATTTT.

The chain has TRBV11-2 and TRBJ1-4; D not certain. Germline CDR1 SGHAT, CDR2 FQNNGV. CDR3 length equals 15 residues. The V end lost 3 bases, the J end lost 0 bases, and 8 bases lay between the germline ends. CDR3 protein: CASSFGDTTNEKLFF. As DNA, the CDR3 is TGTGCCAGCAGCTTCGGGGATACAACTAATGAAAAACTGTTTTTT. The full variable domain, completed using reference TRBV11-2 and TRBJ1-4, is EAGVAQSPRYKIIEKRQSVAFWCNPISGHATLYWYQQILGQGPKLLIQFQNNGVVDDSQLPKDRFSAERLKGVDSTLKIQPAKLEDSAVYLCASSFGDTTNEKLFFGSGTQLSVL.

A word on this clone: The same CDR3 can be traced to other DNA sequences in this sample. The chain uses TRBV27 and TRBJ1-6, with 9 bases that match TRBD1. V shed 7 bases, J shed 7 bases, and the junction held 2 bases outside the gene matches. Germline V gene sequence: CDR1 MNHEY, CDR2 SMNVEV (reference sequence). The CDR3 runs to 13 residues. The CDR3: CASNDRGNSPLHF. In nucleotides, the CDR3 is TGTGCCAGCAACGACAGGGGGAATTCACCCCTCCACTTT.

The V gene is TRBV4-1, the J gene TRBJ2-1; TRBD2 is a possible D gene (7 bases). The CDR3 runs 17 residues. CDR1 and CDR2 (germline): MGHRA, YSYEKL. The ends were cut back, 3 bases at V and 8 bases at J, with 23 bases in the middle. CDR3 loop: CASSQPSERGGIYEQFF. CDR3 bases: TGCGCCAGCAGCCAGCCCTCCGAGAGGGGGGGGATTTATGAGCAGTTCTTC.

The rearrangement uses TRBV9 and TRBJ1-3, with 9 bases lining up with TRBD1. This CDR3 has 16 residues. CDR1 is SGDLS and CDR2 is YYNGEE in the germline V gene. V lost 0 bases, J lost 0 bases, and 1 base stayed unmatched. The CDR3: CASSVGQGGSGNTIYF. The CDR3, as DNA: TGTGCCAGCAGCGTAGGACAGGGGGGCTCTGGAAACACCATATATTTT. Using reference TRBV9 and TRBJ1-3 for the parts outside the CDR3, the full variable domain is DSGVTQTPKHLITATGQRVTLRCSPRSGDLSVYWYQQSLDQGLQFLIQYYNGEERAKGNILERFSAQQFPDLHSELNLSSLELGDSALYFCASSVGQGGSGNTIYFGEGSWLTVV.

This chain links TRBV7-2 with TRBJ2-1, with D tentatively TRBD2 (6 bases). Per germline, CDR1 SGHTA and CDR2 FQGNSA. This CDR3 contains 15 residues. V was shortened by 3 bases and J by 5 bases, with 14 bases between the two germline ends. In nucleotides, the CDR3 is TGTGCCAGCAGCTTGACGGGAGTTCTCCACAATGAGCAGTTCTTC. This codes for CASSLTGVLHNEQFF.

This clone was picked up a small number of times. The chain is built from TRBV5-1 and TRBJ2-1; TRBD2 might be the D (6 bases). Between the trimmed V and J ends, which lost 2 bases and 7 bases, there was a span of 13 bases. The germline V gene encodes CDR1 SGHRS and CDR2 YFSETQ. The length of the CDR3 is 14 residues. The CDR3 sequence: CASSFHWTTNEQFF. The CDR3 bases are TGCGCCAGCAGCTTTCACTGGACTACGAATGAGCAGTTCTTC.

V usage is TRBV7-2 and J usage is TRBJ1-2, with 7 bases that match TRBD1. The CDR3 is made up of 13 amino acids. Germline values: CDR1 SGHTA, CDR2 FQGNSA. Trimming cost V 4 bases and J 6 bases; bases outside gene matches: 5. CDR3 sequence: CASSSRQGDGYTF. CDR3 DNA sequence: TGTGCCAGCAGCTCTCGACAGGGTGATGGCTACACCTTC. Supplemented by reference TRBV7-2 and TRBJ1-2, the full variable domain reads GAGVSQSPSNKVTEKGKDVELRCDPISGHTALYWYRQSLGQGLEFLIYFQGNSAPDKSGLPSDRFSAERTGGSVSTLTIQRTQQEDSAVYLCASSSRQGDGYTFGSGTRLTVV.

This clone was seen a single time. The V gene is TRBV7-2, the J gene TRBJ2-1; no clear D gene. This CDR3 spans 12 amino acids. Trimming removed 4 bases at V and 6 bases at J, with 7 bases between. CDR1 and CDR2 (germline): SGHTA, FQGNSA. The CDR3, as DNA: TGTGCCAGCAGCTGGAGAACCAATGAGCAGTTCTTC. Protein: CASSWRTNEQFF.

The rearrangement joins TRBV2 to TRBJ2-2; a possible D gene is TRBD1 (5 bases). This CDR3 has 12 residues. Germline V CDR1 and CDR2: SNHLY, FYNNEI. Trimming took off 4 bases at V and 7 bases at J, with 7 bases between the two ends. CDR3 DNA sequence: TGTGCCAGCAGTGTTGACAGCGGGGAGCTGTTTTTT. It translates to CASSVDSGELFF. The variable domain in full, with the rest retrieved from reference TRBV2 and TRBJ2-2, is EPEVTQTPSHQVTQMGQEVILRCVPISNHLYFYWYRQILGQKVEFLVSFYNNEISEKSEIFDDQFSVERPDGSNFTLKIRSTKLEDSAMYFCASSVDSGELFFGEGSRLTVL.

The chain recombines TRBV11-3 with TRBJ2-7, with TRBD1 as a possible D gene (6 bases). Germline V gives CDR1 SGHNT, CDR2 YENEEA. V shed 5 bases and J shed 7 bases, with 12 bases lying between them. This CDR3 is 12 amino acids long. This CDR3 is CASSHPDREQYF. The CDR3 bases are TGTGCCAGCAGCCATCCAGACAGGGAGCAGTACTTC.

In its sample, this clone was seen a few times. Additional DNA sequences in this sample encode the identical CDR3. The gene calls are TRBV27 and TRBJ1-1, with D hard to call. Germline lookup yields CDR1 MNHEY and CDR2 SMNVEV (reference sequence). The CDR3 sequence is 13 residues long. V was cut by 6 bases and J by 1 base, with 9 bases left in between. CDR3 DNA: TGTGCCAGCAGAGCAGGATCGAACACTGAAGCTTTCTTT. Amino acid sequence: CASRAGSNTEAFF.

Concerning this clone: Other DNA sequences in this sample translate to the same CDR3. This chain links TRBV15 with TRBJ1-6, with D possibly matching TRBD1 (5 bases). The ends were cut back, 0 bases at V and 5 bases at J, with 5 bases in the middle. CDR3 size: 14 residues. CDR1 is LNHNV and CDR2 is YYDKDF in the germline V gene (reference sequence). DNA for the CDR3: TGTGCCACCAGCAGAGACAGGGATAATTCACCCCTCCACTTT. Amino acids: CATSRDRDNSPLHF. The full variable domain, in which reference TRBV15 and TRBJ1-6 provide the parts outside the CDR3, is DAMVIQNPRYQVTQFGKPVTLSCSQTLNHNVMYWYQQKSSQAPKLLFHYYDKDFNNEADTPDNFQSRRPNTSFCFLDIRSPGLGDTAMYLCATSRDRDNSPLHFGNGTRLTVT.

This clone was detected only a few times. V usage is TRBV5-1 and J usage is TRBJ2-7; 7 bases map to TRBD1. The CDR3 length is 13 residues. CDR1 SGHRS and CDR2 YFSETQ come from the germline V gene. V dropped 2 bases and J dropped 5; count of bases not matched to a gene: 4. This CDR3 reads CASSFGQVNEQYF. CDR3 DNA sequence: TGCGCCAGCAGCTTTGGACAGGTAAACGAGCAGTACTTC.

On this clone: No conserved phenylalanine or tryptophan ends this CDR3, so it is likely a read error. The chain is built from TRBV30 and TRBJ1-5, with 7 nucleotides matching TRBD1. The germline gives CDR1 GTSNPN, CDR2 SVGIG (reference sequence). J was trimmed by 2 bases and V by 2 bases; bases with no gene match: 3. The CDR3 has 14 residues. The CDR3 is CAWSTDRGNQPQHV. DNA of the CDR3: TGTGCCTGGAGTACCGACAGGGGCAATCAGCCCCAGCATGTT.

The table lists this clone with a few counts. The CDR3: CASSQDRGGYTF. The CDR3, as DNA: TGTGCCAGCAGCCAAGATCGGGGTGGCTACACCTTC. The chain employs TRBV28 and TRBJ1-2, with D unclear. In germline, CDR1 is MDHEN, CDR2 SYDVKM. This CDR3 comprises 12 residues. V was trimmed by 6 bases and J by 7 bases, leaving 12 bases between them.